The 25 T cell receptor beta chains presented below share a single source sample, sequenced in a study of shared clonotypes between healthy human individuals. The method was immunoSEQ multiplex PCR; TCRdb's version includes in-frame clones alone and lacks a portion of them. The sample gives millions of clones, 85% to 95% of which show up once; 0.13% is in the top ten. The material sequenced was naive CD4+ T cells sorted from blood. Subset here: CD45RA+ positively selected. These receptors were collected from a man aged 18-30 years in good health.

As concerns this clone: A read error may produce the germline difference seen at one junction end. The rearrangement links TRBV28 to TRBJ2-1; D remains unclear. Per the germline V gene, CDR1 is MDHEN and CDR2 is SYDVKM. The CDR3 runs to 15 residues. The CDR3 bases are TGTGCCAGCAGCGTTCTGGACGCAGGTTACAATGAGCAGCTCTTC. This gives the protein CASSVLDAGYNEQLF.

This clone was seen only once. The V and J genes are TRBV18 and TRBJ1-2, with TRBD1 matching over 7 bases. The CDR3 covers 15 residues. Germline V gives CDR1 KGHSH, CDR2 LQKENI. V gave up 4 bases and J gave up 7 bases; unmatched junction bases: 12. CDR3 bases: TGTGCCAGCTCACTAAACCAGGGGGACGTCGGTGGCTACACCTTC. It translates to CASSLNQGDVGGYTF.

The chain carries TRBV30 and TRBJ1-5; no clear D gene. CDR1 is GTSNPN, CDR2 SVGIG, per germline (reference sequence). Trimming took off 5 bases at V and 0 bases at J, with 11 bases between the two ends. The CDR3 is 14 residues long. The CDR3 loop is CAWGRINSNQPQHF. CDR3 nucleotides: TGTGCCTGGGGACGGATTAATAGCAATCAGCCCCAGCATTTT.

Of note for this clone: The same CDR3 can be traced to other DNA sequences in this sample. The CDR3 region is CASSLAGQQETQYF. CDR3 nucleotides: TGTGCCAGCAGCTTGGCCGGACAACAAGAGACCCAGTACTTC. This rearrangement joins TRBV5-4 to TRBJ2-5, with D possibly being TRBD1 (5 bases). V lost 0 bases and J 2 bases, leaving 8 bases between the germline ends. Germline V gives CDR1 SGHNT, CDR2 YYREEE (reference sequence). The CDR3 consists of 14 residues.

The chain carries TRBV19 and TRBJ2-7, with D uncertain. V was pared by 5 bases and J by 2 bases, with 22 bases between. CDR1 is LNHDA, CDR2 SQIVND, per germline (reference sequence). The CDR3 extends over 17 amino acids. CDR3 bases: TGTGCCAGTAGTGTCACTTTCTCCCTTTATATTACCTACGAGCAGTACTTC. Encoded protein: CASSVTFSLYITYEQYF.

This chain links TRBV6-1 with TRBJ2-4; D gene uncertain. V lost 5 bases and J 0 bases, leaving 11 bases between the germline ends. The CDR3 is 15 amino acids. Germline V lookup: CDR1 MNHNS, CDR2 SASEGT. The CDR3 spells CASSRTELAKNIQYF. The CDR3 region has the DNA TGTGCCAGCAGTCGTACAGAGCTAGCCAAAAACATTCAGTACTTC.

The chain couples TRBV10-3 to TRBJ1-2; D is ambiguous. This CDR3 comprises 16 residues. Germline assignment: CDR1 ENHRY and CDR2 SYGVKD. The V and J ends lost 0 bases and 4 bases respectively, with 15 bases between them. CDR3 sequence: CAISESSGIRAYGYTF. CDR3 DNA: TGTGCCATCAGTGAGTCGTCGGGGATTCGCGCCTATGGCTACACCTTC.

This clone was detected once. The chain is built from TRBV6-6 and TRBJ1-6; D is unclear. Trimming cost V 8 bases and J 0 bases, with 5 bases left between them. The CDR3 extends over 13 amino acids. Germline CDR1 and CDR2: MNHNY and SVGAGI (reference sequence). Here the CDR3 DNA reads TGTGCCAGCTCTGCCTCCTATAATTCACCCCTCCACTTT. Amino acid sequence: CASSASYNSPLHF.

The count of this clone is one. This sequence joins TRBV29-1 and TRBJ2-4, with 12 nucleotides matching TRBD2. V shed 1 base and J 8 bases; nucleotides not matched to a gene: 6. Germline CDR1 SQVTM, CDR2 ANQGSEA. This CDR3 is 15 amino acids long. CDR3 protein: CSVEALAGGRDIQYF. The CDR3 coding sequence is TGCAGCGTTGAAGCCCTAGCGGGAGGGAGGGACATTCAGTACTTC.

This rearrangement joins TRBV4-1 to TRBJ1-6; D is undetermined. The CDR3 spans 16 residues. In germline, CDR1 is MGHRA, CDR2 YSYEKL. Trimming took 0 bases from V and 7 from J, leaving 13 bases between them. The CDR3 coding sequence is TGCGCCAGCAGCCAAGATCAGTTGGCACCGAATTCACCCCTCCACTTT. Translation: CASSQDQLAPNSPLHF.

The chain joins TRBV7-9 to TRBJ1-5; 7 bases are a match to TRBD1. After removal of 5 bases from V and 5 bases from J, the junction contained 6 bases not matched to a gene. Germline V gene lookup returns CDR1 SEHNR and CDR2 FQNEAQ (reference sequence). The length of the CDR3 is 14 residues. CDR3 in amino acids: CASSVDRDHQPQHF. Written as DNA, the CDR3 is TGTGCCAGCAGCGTTGACAGGGATCATCAGCCCCAGCATTTT. Based on the CDR3 plus reference TRBV7-9 and TRBJ1-5, the full variable domain is DTGVSQNPRHKITKRGQNVTFRCDPISEHNRLYWYRQTLGQGPEFLTYFQNEAQLEKSRLLSDRFSAERPKGSFSTLEIQRTEQGDSAMYLCASSVDRDHQPQHFGDGTRLSIL.

The CDR3 DNA follows: TGTGCCAGTAGTATAGCGGGAGGGCCAGGGACCCAGTACTTC. Translation gives CASSIAGGPGTQYF. The chain combines TRBV19 with TRBJ2-5, with 8 bases aligning to TRBD2. The CDR3 extends over 14 amino acids. Looked up from germline, CDR1 is LNHDA and CDR2 is SQIVND (reference sequence). V dropped 1 base and J dropped 7; count of bases not matched to a gene: 5.

The table lists this clone with a few counts. The CDR3 region is CASSARVYTGELFF. DNA of the CDR3: TGTGCCAGCAGTGCGCGGGTCTACACCGGGGAGCTGTTTTTT. V gene TRBV25-1 combines with J gene TRBJ2-2, with D possibly being TRBD2 (5 bases). V was pared by 4 bases and J by 3 bases, with 9 bases between. From germline, CDR1 is MGHDK and CDR2 SYGVNS. The CDR3 runs to 14 residues.

The V call is TRBV5-1, the J call TRBJ2-1; 10 bases map to TRBD1. The germline gives CDR1 SGHRS, CDR2 YFSETQ. J lost 5 bases, V lost 3 bases, and 2 bases had no gene match. This CDR3 comprises 14 residues. The CDR3 region has the DNA TGCGCCAGCAGCTCCGGGACAGGGGACAATGAGCAGTTCTTC. Translating gives CASSSGTGDNEQFF.

The rearrangement links TRBV28 to TRBJ1-1; D is uncertain. V lost 6 bases and J lost 0, with 5 bases in between. The CDR3 length is 12 residues. Germline CDR1 and CDR2: MDHEN and SYDVKM. CDR3 protein: CASSTLNTEAFF. The CDR3 DNA reads TGTGCCAGCAGCACCCTGAACACTGAAGCTTTCTTT.

The chain joins TRBV4-1 to TRBJ2-1, with a weak D call TRBD2 (5 bases). V dropped 5 bases and J dropped 0 bases, with 8 bases sitting between them. The CDR3 extends over 14 amino acids. Germline lookup yields CDR1 MGHRA and CDR2 YSYEKL. The CDR3 protein is CASSGESSYNEQFF. Written as DNA, the CDR3 is TGCGCCAGCAGCGGGGAGAGCTCCTACAATGAGCAGTTCTTC.

This clone was seen only once. The chain recombines TRBV7-9 with TRBJ1-3; D gene unclear. Germline CDR1 and CDR2: SEHNR and FQNEAQ (reference sequence). The ends were cut back, 6 bases at V and 0 bases at J, with 15 bases in the middle. This CDR3 is built from 16 residues. The CDR3 spells CASRAGRAGSGNTIYF. The CDR3 DNA follows: TGTGCCAGCAGGGCGGGTAGGGCTGGCTCTGGAAACACCATATATTTT.

The chain has TRBV6-1 and TRBJ2-2; D call uncertain. With 0 bases removed from V and 3 bases from J, the gap between germline ends came to 8 bases. CDR3 length equals 15 residues. Germline loops: CDR1 MNHNS, CDR2 SASEGT. CDR3 in DNA: TGTGCCAGCAGTGAAGCTGAGACATACACCGGGGAGCTGTTTTTT. It translates to CASSEAETYTGELFF.

The chain uses TRBV25-1 and TRBJ1-4; D is unclear. The CDR3 runs to 15 residues. Trimming removed 2 bases from V and 0 bases from J, with 7 bases in between. CDR1 is MGHDK and CDR2 is SYGVNS in the germline V gene. CDR3 nucleotides: TGTGCCAGCAGTGAACGAATCGCAACTAATGAAAAACTGTTTTTT. It yields the protein CASSERIATNEKLFF. Based on the CDR3 plus reference TRBV25-1 and TRBJ1-4, the full variable domain is EADIYQTPRYLVIGTGKKITLECSQTMGHDKMYWYQQDPGMELHLIHYSYGVNSTEKGDLSSESTVSRIRTEHFPLTLESARPSHTSQYLCASSERIATNEKLFFGSGTQLSVL.

Concerning this clone: Other DNA sequences within the sample encode an identical CDR3. The chain links TRBV6-1 to TRBJ1-2, with a possible D match to TRBD1 (5 bases). This CDR3 spans 13 amino acids. Trimming removed 0 bases at V and 8 bases at J, with 10 bases between. Germline CDR1 and CDR2: MNHNS and SASEGT. CDR3 protein: CASSEAGVRGYTF. The CDR3 region has the DNA TGTGCCAGCAGTGAAGCAGGGGTTCGCGGCTACACCTTC.

The chain uses TRBV19 and TRBJ2-7, with unresolved D. The CDR3 extends over 14 amino acids. Between the trimmed V and J ends, which lost 4 bases and 3 bases, there was a span of 13 bases. Germline loops: CDR1 LNHDA, CDR2 SQIVND (reference sequence). CDR3 amino acids: CASSSELSHYEQYF. DNA of the CDR3: TGTGCCAGTAGTAGTGAGTTATCCCACTACGAGCAGTACTTC.

The CDR3, as DNA: TGTGCCAGCAGTTCCGGACAGGGTGCTCAGCCCCAGCATTTT. Translating gives CASSSGQGAQPQHF. The J gene is TRBJ1-5, the V gene TRBV6-5, with 8 bases that match TRBD1. Germline V gene lookup returns CDR1 MNHEY and CDR2 SVGAGI. Unmatched junction bases numbered 5, after V lost 4 bases and J lost 6 bases. The CDR3 has 14 residues.

The J gene is TRBJ2-1, the V gene TRBV7-2; D is perhaps TRBD2 (5 bases). Germline V gives CDR1 SGHTA, CDR2 FQGNSA. The CDR3 is 16 residues long. Trimming stripped 4 bases from V and 2 bases from J, with 15 bases between. CDR3 sequence reads: CASSSLRRSAYNEQFF. CDR3 in DNA: TGTGCCAGCAGCTCACTTAGGAGGTCAGCCTACAATGAGCAGTTCTTC.

This rearrangement joins TRBV5-4 to TRBJ1-2; 11 positions agree with TRBD1. Germline-derived CDR1 and CDR2 are SGHNT and YYREEE (reference sequence). V trimming: 5 bases; J trimming: 6 bases; junction bases outside the gene matches: 6. There are 14 residues in the CDR3. CDR3 protein: CASSPDRGQNGYTF. The CDR3 nucleotides are TGTGCCAGCAGTCCGGACAGGGGGCAGAATGGCTACACCTTC.

The rearrangement uses TRBV19 and TRBJ2-6, with a weak D call TRBD2 (6 bases). This CDR3 contains 16 residues. The ends were cut back, 7 bases at V and 0 bases at J, with 13 bases in the middle. Germline V lookup: CDR1 LNHDA, CDR2 SQIVND (reference sequence). The CDR3 bases are TGTGCCAGTACGGAGTCCGGGGGCTCTGGGGCCAACGTCCTGACTTTC. This gives the protein CASTESGGSGANVLTF.